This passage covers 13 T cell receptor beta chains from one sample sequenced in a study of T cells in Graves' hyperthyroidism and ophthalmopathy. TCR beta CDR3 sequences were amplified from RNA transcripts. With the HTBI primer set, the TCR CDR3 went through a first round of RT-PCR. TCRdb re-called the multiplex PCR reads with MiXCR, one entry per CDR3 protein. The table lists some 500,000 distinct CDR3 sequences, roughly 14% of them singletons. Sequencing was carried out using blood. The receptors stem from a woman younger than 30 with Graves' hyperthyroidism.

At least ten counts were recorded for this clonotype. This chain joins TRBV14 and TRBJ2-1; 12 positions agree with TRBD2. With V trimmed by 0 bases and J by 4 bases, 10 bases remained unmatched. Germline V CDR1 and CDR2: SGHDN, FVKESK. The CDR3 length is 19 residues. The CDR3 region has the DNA TGTGCCAGCAGCCAAGATGTAGTGACTAGCGGGAGAGTGTACAATGAGCAGTTCTTC. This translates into CASSQDVVTSGRVYNEQFF. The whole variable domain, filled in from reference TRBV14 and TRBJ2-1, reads EAGVTQFPSHSVIEKGQTVTLRCDPISGHDNLYWYRRVMGKEIKFLLHFVKESKQDESGMPNNRFLAERTGGTYSTLKVQPAELEDSGVYFCASSQDVVTSGRVYNEQFFGPGTRLTVL.

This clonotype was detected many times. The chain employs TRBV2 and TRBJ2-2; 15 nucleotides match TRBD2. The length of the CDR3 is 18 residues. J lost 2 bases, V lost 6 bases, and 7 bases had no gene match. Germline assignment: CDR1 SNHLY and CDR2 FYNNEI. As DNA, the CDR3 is TGTGCCAGCAGGGGATGGACTAGCGGGAGGGGAAACACCGGGGAGCTGTTTTTT. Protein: CASRGWTSGRGNTGELFF.

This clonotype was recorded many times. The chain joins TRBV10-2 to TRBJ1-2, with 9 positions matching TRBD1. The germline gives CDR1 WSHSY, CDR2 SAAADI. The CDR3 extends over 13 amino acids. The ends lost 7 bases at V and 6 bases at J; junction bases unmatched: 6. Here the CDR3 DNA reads TGCGCCAGCACCGGGACAGGGACGCATGGCTACACCTTC. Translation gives CASTGTGTHGYTF.

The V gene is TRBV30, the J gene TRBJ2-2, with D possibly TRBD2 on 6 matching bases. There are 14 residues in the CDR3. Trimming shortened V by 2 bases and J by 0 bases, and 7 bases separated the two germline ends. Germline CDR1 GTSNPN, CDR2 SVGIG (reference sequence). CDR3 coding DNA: TGTGCCTGGAGTAGCGGGTCGAACACCGGGGAGCTGTTTTTT. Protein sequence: CAWSSGSNTGELFF.

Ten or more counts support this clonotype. CDR3 amino acids: CASGLARGNEQFF. CDR3 DNA sequence: TGTGCTAGTGGTTTGGCCCGAGGGAATGAGCAGTTCTTC. The chain has TRBV12-5 and TRBJ2-1, with D possibly TRBD2 on 5 matching bases. Per germline, CDR1 LGHNT and CDR2 FRNRAP. The V gene lost 1 base and the J gene lost 7 bases, with 8 bases spanning the gap. The CDR3 consists of 13 residues.

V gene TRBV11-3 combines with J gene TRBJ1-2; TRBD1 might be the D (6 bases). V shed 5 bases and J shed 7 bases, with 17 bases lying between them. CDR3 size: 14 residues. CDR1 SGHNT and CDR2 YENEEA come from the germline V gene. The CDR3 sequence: CASSATGLGVGYTF. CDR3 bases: TGTGCCAGCAGCGCGACAGGCCTAGGGGTTGGCTACACCTTC. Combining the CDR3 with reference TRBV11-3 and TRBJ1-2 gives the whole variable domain EAGVVQSPRYKIIEKKQPVAFWCNPISGHNTLYWYLQNLGQGPELLIRYENEEAVDDSQLPKDRFSAERLKGVDSTLKIQPAELGDSAVYLCASSATGLGVGYTFGSGTRLTVV.

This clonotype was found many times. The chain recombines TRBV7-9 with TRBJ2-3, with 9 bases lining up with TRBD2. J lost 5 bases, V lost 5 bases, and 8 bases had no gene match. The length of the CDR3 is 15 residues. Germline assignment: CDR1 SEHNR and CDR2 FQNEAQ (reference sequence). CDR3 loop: CASSPREGRGDTQYF. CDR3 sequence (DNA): TGTGCCAGCAGCCCGCGGGAGGGCCGCGGAGATACGCAGTATTTT.

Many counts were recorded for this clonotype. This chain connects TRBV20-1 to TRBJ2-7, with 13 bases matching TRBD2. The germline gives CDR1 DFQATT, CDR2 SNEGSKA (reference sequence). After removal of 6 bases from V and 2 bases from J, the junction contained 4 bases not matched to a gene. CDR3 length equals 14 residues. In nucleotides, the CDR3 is TGCAGTGCGGTGACTAGCGGGAGGCCCTACGAGCAGTACGTC. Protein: CSAVTSGRPYEQYV.

CDR3 DNA: TGTGCCAGCAGCTTCTGGGGGAGGGCCGCCGGGGAGCTGTTTTTT. Translation gives CASSFWGRAAGELFF. The V call is TRBV11-1, the J call TRBJ2-2; 7 bases align to TRBD2. The germline CDR1 and CDR2 sequences are SGHAT and FQDESV (reference sequence). V shed 3 bases, J shed 6 bases, and the junction held 7 bases outside the gene matches. The CDR3 extends over 15 amino acids.

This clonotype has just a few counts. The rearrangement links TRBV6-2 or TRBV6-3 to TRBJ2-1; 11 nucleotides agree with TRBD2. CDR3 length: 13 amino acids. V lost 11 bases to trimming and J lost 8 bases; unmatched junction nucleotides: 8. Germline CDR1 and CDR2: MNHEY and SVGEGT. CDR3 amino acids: CAVTSGRSDEQFF. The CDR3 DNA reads TGTGCCGTTACTAGCGGGAGATCGGATGAGCAGTTCTTC.

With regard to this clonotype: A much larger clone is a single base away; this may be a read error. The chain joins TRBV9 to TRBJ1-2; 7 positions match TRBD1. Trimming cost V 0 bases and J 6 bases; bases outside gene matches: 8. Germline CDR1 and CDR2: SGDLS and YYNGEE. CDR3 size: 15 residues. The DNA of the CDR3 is TGTGCCAGCAGCGTAGAGACAGGGACAAACCATGGCTACACCTTC. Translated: CASSVETGTNHGYTF.

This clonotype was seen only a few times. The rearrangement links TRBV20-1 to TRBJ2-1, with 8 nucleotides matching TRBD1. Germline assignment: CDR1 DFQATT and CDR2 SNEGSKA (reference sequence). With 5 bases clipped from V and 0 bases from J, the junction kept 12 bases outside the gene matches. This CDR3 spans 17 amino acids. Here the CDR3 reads CSARKMGQVSSYNEQFF. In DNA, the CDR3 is TGCAGTGCTCGAAAAATGGGACAGGTGAGCTCCTACAATGAGCAGTTCTTC.

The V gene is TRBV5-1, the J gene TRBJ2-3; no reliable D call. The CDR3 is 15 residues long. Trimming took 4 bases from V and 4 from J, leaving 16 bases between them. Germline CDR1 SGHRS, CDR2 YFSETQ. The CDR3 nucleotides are TGCGCCAGCAGCCCCTCTGTAGTGTTCCCAGATACGCAGTATTTT. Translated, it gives CASSPSVVFPDTQYF.